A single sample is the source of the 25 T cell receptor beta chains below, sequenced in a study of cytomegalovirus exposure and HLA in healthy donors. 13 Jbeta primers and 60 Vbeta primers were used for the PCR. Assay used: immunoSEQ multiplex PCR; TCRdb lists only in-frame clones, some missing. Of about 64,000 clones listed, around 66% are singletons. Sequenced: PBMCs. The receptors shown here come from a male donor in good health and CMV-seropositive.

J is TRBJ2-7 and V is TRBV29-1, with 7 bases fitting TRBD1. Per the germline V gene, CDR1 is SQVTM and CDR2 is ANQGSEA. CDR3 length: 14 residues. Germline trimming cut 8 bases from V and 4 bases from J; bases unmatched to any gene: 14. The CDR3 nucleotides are TGCAGCATCCAAGGAAGAGGGGGCGGGTACGAGCAGTACTTC. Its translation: CSIQGRGGGYEQYF.

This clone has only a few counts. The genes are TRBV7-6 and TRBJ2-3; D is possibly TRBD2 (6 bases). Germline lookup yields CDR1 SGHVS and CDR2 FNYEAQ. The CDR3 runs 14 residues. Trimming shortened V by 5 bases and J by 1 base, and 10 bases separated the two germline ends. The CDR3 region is CASSLSSGTDTQYF. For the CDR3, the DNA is TGTGCCAGCAGCCTTTCTAGCGGCACAGATACGCAGTATTTT.

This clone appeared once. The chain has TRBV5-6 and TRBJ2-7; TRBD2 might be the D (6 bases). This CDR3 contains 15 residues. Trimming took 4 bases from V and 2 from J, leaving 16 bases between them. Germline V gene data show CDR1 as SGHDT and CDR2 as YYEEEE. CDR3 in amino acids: CASSRRGSGTYEQYF. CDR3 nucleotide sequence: TGTGCCAGCAGCCGCCGGGGGTCGGGGACCTACGAGCAGTACTTC.

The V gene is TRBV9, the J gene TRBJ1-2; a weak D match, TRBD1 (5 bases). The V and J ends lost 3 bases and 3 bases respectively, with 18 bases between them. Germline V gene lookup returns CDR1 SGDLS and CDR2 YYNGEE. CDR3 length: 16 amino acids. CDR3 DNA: TGTGCCAGCAGCGGATCCAGGGTTGGTCCTGACTATGGCTACACCTTC. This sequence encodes CASSGSRVGPDYGYTF. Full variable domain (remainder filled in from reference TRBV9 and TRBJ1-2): DSGVTQTPKHLITATGQRVTLRCSPRSGDLSVYWYQQSLDQGLQFLIQYYNGEERAKGNILERFSAQQFPDLHSELNLSSLELGDSALYFCASSGSRVGPDYGYTFGSGTRLTVV.

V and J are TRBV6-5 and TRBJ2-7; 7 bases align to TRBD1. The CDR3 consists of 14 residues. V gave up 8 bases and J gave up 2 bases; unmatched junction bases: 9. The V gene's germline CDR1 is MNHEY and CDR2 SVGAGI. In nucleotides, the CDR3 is TGTGCCAGCTGGGCAGGGGGATACGCCTACGAGCAGTACTTC. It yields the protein CASWAGGYAYEQYF.

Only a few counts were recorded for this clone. CDR3 bases: TGCGCCAGCAGCCAAGCCGAGGGTAACTATGGCTACACCTTC. It is translated as CASSQAEGNYGYTF. The chain couples TRBV4-3 to TRBJ1-2; D unresolved. Looked up from germline, CDR1 is LGHNA and CDR2 is YSLEER. Trimming removed 1 base at V and 1 base at J, with 7 bases between. CDR3 length: 14 amino acids.

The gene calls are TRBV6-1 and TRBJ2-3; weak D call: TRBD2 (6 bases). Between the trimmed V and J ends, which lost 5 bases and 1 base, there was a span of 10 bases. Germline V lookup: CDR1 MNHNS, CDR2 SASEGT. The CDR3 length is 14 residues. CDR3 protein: CASSTGDGTDTQYF. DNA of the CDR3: TGTGCCAGCAGTACGGGGGACGGCACAGATACGCAGTATTTT.

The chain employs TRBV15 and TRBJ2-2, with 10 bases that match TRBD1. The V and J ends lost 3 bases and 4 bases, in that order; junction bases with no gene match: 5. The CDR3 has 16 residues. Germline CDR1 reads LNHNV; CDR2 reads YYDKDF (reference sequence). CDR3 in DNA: TGTGCCACCAGCAGGACAGGGGGCGCGGGCACCGGGGAGCTGTTTTTT. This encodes CATSRTGGAGTGELFF.

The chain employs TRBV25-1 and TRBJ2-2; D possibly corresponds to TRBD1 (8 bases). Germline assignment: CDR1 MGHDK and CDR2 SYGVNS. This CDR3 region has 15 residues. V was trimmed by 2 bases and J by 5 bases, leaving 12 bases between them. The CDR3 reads CASSEGQGGTGELFF. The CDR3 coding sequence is TGTGCCAGCAGTGAAGGACAGGGAGGGACCGGGGAGCTGTTTTTT.

CDR3 in DNA: TGTGCCAGCAGCTTAGACACCCCTACAGGTTCTTTCCATGGCTACACCTTC. Translating it yields CASSLDTPTGSFHGYTF. J is TRBJ1-2 and V is TRBV11-2; maybe TRBD1 (5 bases). The CDR3 sequence is 17 residues long. From germline, CDR1 is SGHAT and CDR2 FQNNGV. Trimming stripped 0 bases from V and 6 bases from J, with 20 bases between.

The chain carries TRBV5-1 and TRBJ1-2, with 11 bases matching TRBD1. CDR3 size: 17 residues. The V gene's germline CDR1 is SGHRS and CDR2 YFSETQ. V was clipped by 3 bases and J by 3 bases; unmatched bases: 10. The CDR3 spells CASSSRTGGATYYGYTF. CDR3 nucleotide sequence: TGCGCCAGCAGCTCCCGGACAGGGGGCGCGACGTACTATGGCTACACCTTC.

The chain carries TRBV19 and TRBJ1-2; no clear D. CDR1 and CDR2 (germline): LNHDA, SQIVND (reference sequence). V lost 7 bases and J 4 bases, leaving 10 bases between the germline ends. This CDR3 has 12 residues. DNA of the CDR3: TGTGCCAGTAATCAGTATTTCTATGGCTACACCTTC. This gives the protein CASNQYFYGYTF.

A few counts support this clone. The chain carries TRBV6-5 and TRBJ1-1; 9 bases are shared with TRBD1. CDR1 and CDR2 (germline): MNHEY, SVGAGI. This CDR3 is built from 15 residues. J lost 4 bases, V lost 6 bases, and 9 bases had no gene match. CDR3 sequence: CASSRTGTGITEAFF. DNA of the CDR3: TGTGCCAGCAGCAGGACCGGGACAGGGATCACTGAAGCTTTCTTT.

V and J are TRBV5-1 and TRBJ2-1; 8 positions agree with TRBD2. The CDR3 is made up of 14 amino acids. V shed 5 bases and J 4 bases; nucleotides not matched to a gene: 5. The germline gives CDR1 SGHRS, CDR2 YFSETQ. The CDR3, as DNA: TGCGCCAGCAGGTCAGCGGGAGAATACAATGAGCAGTTCTTC. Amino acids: CASRSAGEYNEQFF. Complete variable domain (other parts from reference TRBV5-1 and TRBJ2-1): KAGVTQTPRYLIKTRGQQVTLSCSPISGHRSVSWYQQTPGQGLQFLFEYFSETQRNKGNFPGRFSGRQFSNSRSEMNVSTLELGDSALYLCASRSAGEYNEQFFGPGTRLTVL.

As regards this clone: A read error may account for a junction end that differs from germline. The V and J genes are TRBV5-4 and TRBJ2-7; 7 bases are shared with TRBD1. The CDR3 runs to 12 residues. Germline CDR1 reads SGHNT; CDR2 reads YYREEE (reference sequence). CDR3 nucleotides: TGTGCCAGCAGCTTGGGAGGACAGGAGCAATACTTC. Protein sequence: CASSLGGQEQYF.

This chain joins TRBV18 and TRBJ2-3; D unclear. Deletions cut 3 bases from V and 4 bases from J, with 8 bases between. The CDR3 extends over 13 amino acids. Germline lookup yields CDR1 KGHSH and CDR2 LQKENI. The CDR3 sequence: CASSPLQSDTQYF. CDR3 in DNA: TGTGCCAGCTCACCGTTACAGTCAGATACGCAGTATTTT.

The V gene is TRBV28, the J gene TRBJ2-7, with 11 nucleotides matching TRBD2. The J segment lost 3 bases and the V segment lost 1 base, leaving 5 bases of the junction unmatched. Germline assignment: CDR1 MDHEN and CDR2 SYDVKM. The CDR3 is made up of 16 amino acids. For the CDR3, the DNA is TGTGCCAGCAGTTTATCGCCTGGACTAGCGGGCTACGAGCAGTACTTC. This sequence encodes CASSLSPGLAGYEQYF.

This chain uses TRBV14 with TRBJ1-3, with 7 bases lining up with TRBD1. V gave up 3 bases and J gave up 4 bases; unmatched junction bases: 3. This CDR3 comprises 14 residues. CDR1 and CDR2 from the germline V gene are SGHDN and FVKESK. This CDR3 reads CASSHKGQGNTIYF. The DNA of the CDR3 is TGTGCCAGCAGCCATAAGGGACAGGGAAACACCATATATTTT.

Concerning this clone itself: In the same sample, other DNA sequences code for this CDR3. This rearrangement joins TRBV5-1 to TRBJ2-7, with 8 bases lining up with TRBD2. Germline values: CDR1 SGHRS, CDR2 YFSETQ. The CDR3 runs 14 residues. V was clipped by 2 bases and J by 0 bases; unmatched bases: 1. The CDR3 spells CASSFTSGSYEQYF. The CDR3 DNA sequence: TGCGCCAGCAGCTTTACTAGCGGCTCCTACGAGCAGTACTTC.

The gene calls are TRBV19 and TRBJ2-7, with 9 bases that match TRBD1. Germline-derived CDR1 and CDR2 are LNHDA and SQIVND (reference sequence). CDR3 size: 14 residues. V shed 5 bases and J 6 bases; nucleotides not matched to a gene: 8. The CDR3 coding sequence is TGTGCCAGTAGTCCGGGACAGGGAATCCCCGAGCAGTACTTC. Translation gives CASSPGQGIPEQYF.

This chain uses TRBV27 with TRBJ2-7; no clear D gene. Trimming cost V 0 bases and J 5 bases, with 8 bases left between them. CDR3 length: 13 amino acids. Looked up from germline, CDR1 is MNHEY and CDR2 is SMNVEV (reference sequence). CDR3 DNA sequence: TGTGCCAGCAGTTTATCGATCAGAAACGAGCAGTACTTC. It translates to CASSLSIRNEQYF.

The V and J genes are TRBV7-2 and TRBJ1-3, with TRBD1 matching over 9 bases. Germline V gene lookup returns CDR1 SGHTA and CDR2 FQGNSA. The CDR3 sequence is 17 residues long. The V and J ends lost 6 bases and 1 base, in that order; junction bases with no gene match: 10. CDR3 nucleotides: TGTGCCAGCAGACTAACAGGGGGCGCTTCTTCTGGAAACACCATATATTTT. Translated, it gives CASRLTGGASSGNTIYF.

The CDR3 nucleotides read TGTGCCAGCGGGGAGCTCCACGAGCAGTACTTC. Its translation is CASGELHEQYF. The rearrangement joins TRBV25-1 to TRBJ2-7; maybe TRBD2 (5 bases). Germline V gene lookup returns CDR1 MGHDK and CDR2 SYGVNS. CDR3 length: 11 residues. With 8 bases removed from V and 5 bases from J, the gap between germline ends came to 10 bases.

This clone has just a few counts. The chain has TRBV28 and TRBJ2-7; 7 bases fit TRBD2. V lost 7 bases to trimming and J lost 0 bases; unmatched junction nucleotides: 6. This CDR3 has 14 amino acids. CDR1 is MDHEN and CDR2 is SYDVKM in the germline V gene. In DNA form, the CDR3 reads TGTGCCAGCATCCCTAGCGGTAGCTCCTACGAGCAGTACTTC. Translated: CASIPSGSSYEQYF.

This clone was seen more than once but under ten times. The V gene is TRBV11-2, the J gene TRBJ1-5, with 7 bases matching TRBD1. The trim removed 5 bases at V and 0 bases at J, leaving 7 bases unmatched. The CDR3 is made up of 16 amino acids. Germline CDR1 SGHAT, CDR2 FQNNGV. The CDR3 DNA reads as TGTGCCAGCAGCCGTACGACAGGGAATAGCAATCAGCCCCAGCATTTT. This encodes CASSRTTGNSNQPQHF. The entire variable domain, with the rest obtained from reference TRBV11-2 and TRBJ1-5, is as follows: EAGVAQSPRYKIIEKRQSVAFWCNPISGHATLYWYQQILGQGPKLLIQFQNNGVVDDSQLPKDRFSAERLKGVDSTLKIQPAKLEDSAVYLCASSRTTGNSNQPQHFGDGTRLSIL.